These 9 T cell receptor beta chains were sequenced from one sample in a study of neurological immune-mediated disorders. TCRdb reprocessed the 5' RACE reads via MiXCR and lists one record per CDR3 protein. The sample shows about 59,000 distinct CDR3 sequences, approximately 25% of them seen only once. Indicated time point: technical triplicate 2. Sequencing was done on a sample of PBMCs. These TCRs come from a man aged 60 to 75 with HTLV-1-associated myelopathy (HAM/TSP).

This clonotype was counted many times. The CDR3 is CSVRPKSEAFF. Written as DNA, the CDR3 is TGCAGTGTTCGCCCAAAGTCTGAAGCTTTCTTT. This chain connects TRBV20-1 to TRBJ1-1; no clear D. The CDR3 loop spans 11 amino acids. Germline CDR1 is DFQATT and CDR2 is SNEGSKA (reference sequence). Trimming shortened V by 7 bases and J by 6 bases, and 12 bases separated the two germline ends.

This clonotype was detected ten times or more. The CDR3 DNA reads as TGTGCCAGCAGCGGCGGGACCTACACTGAAGCTTTCTTT. Translating gives CASSGGTYTEAFF. The chain carries TRBV9 and TRBJ1-1, with D perhaps TRBD1 (5 bases). This CDR3 spans 13 amino acids. Trimming took 3 bases from V and 3 from J, leaving 9 bases between them. Germline CDR1 and CDR2: SGDLS and YYNGEE.

This clonotype was seen repeatedly, ten times or more. The V and J genes are TRBV5-1 and TRBJ1-1; no firm D call. The CDR3 has 14 residues. V shed 1 base and J shed 1 base, with 8 bases lying between them. Per germline, CDR1 SGHRS and CDR2 YFSETQ. CDR3 coding DNA: TGCGCCAGCAGCTTGACAAATCCGAACACTGAAGCTTTCTTT. This sequence encodes CASSLTNPNTEAFF.

This clonotype is medium-sized (0.01 to 0.1%). The chain is built from TRBV20-1 and TRBJ2-7, with 7 bases fitting TRBD1. Germline CDR1 is DFQATT and CDR2 is SNEGSKA (reference sequence). This CDR3 is built from 15 residues. The V gene end was trimmed by 3 bases and the J gene end by 3 bases; junction bases not matched to a gene: 11. The CDR3 loop is CSASLPTGINYEQYF. In nucleotides, the CDR3 is TGCAGTGCTAGCTTACCGACAGGGATCAACTACGAGCAGTACTTC.

This clonotype showed up just a few times. The CDR3 here is CASSVRLGQGALSGSNQPQHF. The CDR3 nucleotides are TGTGCCAGCAGCGTGAGACTCGGACAGGGGGCCCTTAGTGGGAGCAATCAGCCCCAGCATTTT. J is TRBJ1-5 and V is TRBV5-6, with 11 bases fitting TRBD1. The CDR3 extends over 21 amino acids. CDR1 and CDR2 from the germline V gene are SGHDT and YYEEEE. V gave up 4 bases and J gave up 1 base; unmatched junction bases: 19.

Comment on this clonotype: At one end, the junction sequence differs from germline, possibly due to a read error. The chain uses TRBV15 and TRBJ2-2; D is ambiguous. The CDR3 is made up of 14 amino acids. Germline-derived CDR1 and CDR2 are LNHNV and YYDKDF (reference sequence). The CDR3 DNA sequence: TGTGCCACCAGCAGACAAATTATCACCGGAGAGCTGATTTTT. Amino acids: CATSRQIITGELIF.

In the case of this clonotype: The junction does not match germline at one end; this may be a read error. The gene calls are TRBV18 and TRBJ1-2; D unresolved. Germline lookup yields CDR1 KGHSH and CDR2 LQKENI. This CDR3 comprises 13 residues. In DNA form, the CDR3 reads TGTGCCAGCTCACCAGGGATCAACTTTGGCTACACCTTC. Translated, it gives CASSPGINFGYTF.

This clonotype has ten or more counts. V gene TRBV29-1 combines with J gene TRBJ2-7; 11 nucleotides align to TRBD1. From germline, CDR1 is SQVTM and CDR2 ANQGSEA. CDR3 length: 14 amino acids. The junction had 3 bases not matched to a gene; V was cut back by 1 base and J by 4 bases. In DNA, the CDR3 is TGCAGCGTTGAAGTACGGGACAGGGGGTACGAGCAGTACTTC. Residues: CSVEVRDRGYEQYF.

The chain carries TRBV6-5 and TRBJ2-1; 9 bases align to TRBD2. The CDR3 consists of 13 residues. V shed 7 bases, J shed 7 bases, and the junction held 5 bases outside the gene matches. The germline CDR1 and CDR2 sequences are MNHEY and SVGAGI. The CDR3 reads CASKDSGSNEQFF. CDR3 nucleotide sequence: TGTGCCAGCAAAGATAGCGGGAGTAATGAGCAGTTCTTC.